This T cell receptor beta chain was captured in a study of T cells in Graves' hyperthyroidism and ophthalmopathy. This CDR3 has 13 residues. Germline V gives CDR1 MNHNS, CDR2 SASEGT. The V end lost 4 bases, the J end lost 4 bases, and 10 bases lay between the germline ends. Amplification yielded TCR beta CDR3 regions, with RNA transcripts as the source. Using the HTBI primer set, a first-round RT-PCR was run on the TCR CDR3. MiXCR, applied by TCRdb to the multiplex PCR reads, yields one record per CDR3 protein. The table lists some 740,000 distinct CDR3 sequences, about 15% of them singletons. This clonotype appeared many times. These patients, aged 18 to 65, had recently diagnosed hyperthyroidism lasting under 2 months.

V is TRBV6-1 and J is TRBJ1-1; maybe TRBD1 (5 bases). The sequencing input was blood. The sequence derives from a woman aged 18-29 years with Graves' hyperthyroidism. The CDR3 loop reads CASSVMTATEAFF. For the CDR3, the DNA is TGTGCCAGCAGTGTTATGACAGCCACTGAAGCTTTCTTT.